The rows below give T cell receptor beta chains drawn from one sample of a study of blood T cell repertoires in COVID-19. This table comes from immunoSEQ multiplex PCR, and its TCRdb copy is limited to in-frame clones, with some not included. Here the sample spans about 120,000 clones, about 85% being singletons. The sequencing sample was made of peripheral blood. The receptors originated from a man between 35 and 55 years old with acute or convalescent COVID-19. CDR3s include the opening cysteine and the closing phenylalanine or tryptophan. A D gene is named only where the DNA matches it firmly. Clone size is given for some rows only: seen once, a few or many times, or a class if the clone is expanded.

V: TRBV5-4; J: TRBJ2-7; D: TRBD2; size: .; DNA: TGTGCCAGCAGCTCGGGAGGGTCCAGTGGCTACCAGCAGTACTTC; CDR3: CASSSGGSSGYQQYF
V: TRBV7-3; J: TRBJ2-3; D: .; size: .; DNA: TGTGCCAGCAGTCCCCCCGAGATATACCAGGGGCAAGGTTCAGATACGCAGTATTTT; CDR3: CASSPPEIYQGQGSDTQYF
V: TRBV5-1; J: TRBJ1-4; D: .; size: few; DNA: TGCGCCAGCAGCCCGGGAGGCTCAACTAATGAAAAACTGTTTTTT; CDR3: CASSPGGSTNEKLFF
V: TRBV6-6; J: TRBJ1-4; D: .; size: once; DNA: TGTGCCAGCGGAGAACGGAATGAAAAACTGTTTTTT; CDR3: CASGERNEKLFF
V: TRBV30; J: TRBJ2-6; D: .; size: .; DNA: TGTGCCTGGAGCCCATCAATCTCTGGGGCCAACGTCCTGACTTTC; CDR3: CAWSPSISGANVLTF
V: TRBV28; J: TRBJ2-1; D: .; size: .; DNA: TGTGCCACCCAGGACTTAGGGCGCAGACGGCAAAATGAGCAGTTCTTC; CDR3: CATQDLGRRRQNEQFF
V: TRBV7-8; J: TRBJ2-4; D: .; size: .; DNA: TGTGCCAGCAGCCTCATTGGGGGACGACAGGGGAGGGACATTCAGTACTTC; CDR3: CASSLIGGRQGRDIQYF
V: TRBV5-4; J: TRBJ2-5; D: TRBD1; size: .; DNA: TGTGCCAGCAGCGGGGCCGGGACAGGGGGCGAGACCCAGTACTTC; CDR3: CASSGAGTGGETQYF
V: TRBV13; J: TRBJ2-3; D: TRBD2; size: .; DNA: TGTGCCAGCAGCTTGGGTCGGGTTAGCGGGAGGGATACGCAGTATTTT; CDR3: CASSLGRVSGRDTQYF
V: TRBV6-6; J: TRBJ1-6; D: TRBD1; size: .; DNA: TGTGCCAGCAGTATTAGGGACAGGGGTAATTCACCCCTCCACTTT; CDR3: CASSIRDRGNSPLHF
V: TRBV27; J: TRBJ2-1; D: TRBD1; size: .; DNA: TGTGCCAGCAGTAGACAGGGGGGGAGGAATGAGCAGTTCTTC; CDR3: CASSRQGGRNEQFF
V: TRBV7-8; J: TRBJ2-1; D: TRBD2; size: .; DNA: TGTGCCAGCAGCCTCCTAGCGGGAGGGCCCGGGAGAAATGAGCAGTTCTTC; CDR3: CASSLLAGGPGRNEQFF
V: TRBV19; J: TRBJ1-2; D: .; size: .; DNA: TGTGCCAGTAGTCCGAAAGGGGCAGGGGCGGTCTATGGCTACACCTTC; CDR3: CASSPKGAGAVYGYTF
V: TRBV6-5; J: TRBJ2-7; D: TRBD2; size: .; DNA: TGTGCCACCGCCACGGGGGGCTCCTACGAGCAGTACTTC; CDR3: CATATGGSYEQYF
V: TRBV7-6; J: TRBJ2-3; D: .; size: .; DNA: TGTGCCAGCAGCCCAGGGACTGGGAGGATAGCTACGCAGTATTTT; CDR3: CASSPGTGRIATQYF
V: TRBV11-2; J: TRBJ2-1; D: .; size: few; DNA: TGTGCCAGCAGCTTTAGCAATAATGAGCAGTTCTTC; CDR3: CASSFSNNEQFF
V: TRBV6-6; J: TRBJ2-7; D: .; size: .; DNA: TGTGCCAGCAGTTCCCTAGCGTACGAGCAGTACTTC; CDR3: CASSSLAYEQYF
V: TRBV3-1/TRBV3-2; J: TRBJ1-6; D: .; size: .; DNA: TGTGCCAGCAGCCAAGGGACTATTAATTCACCCCTCCACTTT; CDR3: CASSQGTINSPLHF
V: TRBV5-1; J: TRBJ1-6; D: .; size: .; DNA: TGCGCCAGCAGAACCCTGGGGGGTAATAGTAATTCACCCCTCCACTTT; CDR3: CASRTLGGNSNSPLHF
V: TRBV28; J: TRBJ2-5; D: TRBD2; size: .; DNA: TGTGCCAGCAGACTTAGCGGGAGGGCCTGGGAGACCCAGTACTTC; CDR3: CASRLSGRAWETQYF
V: TRBV30; J: TRBJ2-5; D: TRBD1; size: once; DNA: TGTGCCTGGAGTCAGGGGGCCCGGGAGACCCAGTACTTC; CDR3: CAWSQGARETQYF
V: TRBV6-5; J: TRBJ1-1; D: .; size: .; DNA: TGTGCCAGCAGGAGGGACGGGGGGCCGACTTCTGAAGCTTTCTTT; CDR3: CASRRDGGPTSEAFF
V: TRBV5-4; J: TRBJ1-2; D: TRBD1; size: .; DNA: TGTGCCAGCAGCTTGGGCAGGGGGCTAGATGGCTACACCTTC; CDR3: CASSLGRGLDGYTF
V: TRBV28; J: TRBJ2-7; D: TRBD2; size: .; DNA: TGTGCCAGCAGTTTATGGTCCGGGGGGATGTCCTACGAGCAGTACTTC; CDR3: CASSLWSGGMSYEQYF
V: TRBV2; J: TRBJ1-4; D: .; size: .; DNA: TGTGCCAGCCAGAAGGGGCACACTAATGAAAAACTGTTTTTT; CDR3: CASQKGHTNEKLFF
V: TRBV4-2; J: TRBJ2-2; D: TRBD1; size: .; DNA: TGTGCCAGCAGCCAAAGGTGGGCGGGACAGGGATTCGGGGAGCTGTTTTTT; CDR3: CASSQRWAGQGFGELFF
V: TRBV18; J: TRBJ2-2; D: .; size: once; DNA: TGTGCCAGCTCACCACGACTATCCGGGGAGCTGTTTTTT; CDR3: CASSPRLSGELFF
V: TRBV10-3; J: TRBJ2-3; D: TRBD2; size: .; DNA: TGTGCCATCAGTGCCACCAAAGTAGCGGGGGTAACAGATACGCAGTATTTT; CDR3: CAISATKVAGVTDTQYF
V: TRBV12-3/TRBV12-4; J: TRBJ2-1; D: .; size: .; DNA: TGTGCCAGCATGGCTAGCGCGGTACCCGAGCAGTTCTTC; CDR3: CASMASAVPEQFF
V: TRBV7-9; J: TRBJ1-3; D: .; size: .; DNA: TGTGCCAGCAGCCCAAAGACACGGATTGGAAACACCATATATTTT; CDR3: CASSPKTRIGNTIYF
V: TRBV5-1; J: TRBJ2-5; D: TRBD2; size: .; DNA: TGCGCCAGCAGCAGGACTAGCGGGAGGGGTGAGACCCAGTACTTC; CDR3: CASSRTSGRGETQYF
V: TRBV7-9; J: TRBJ1-2; D: TRBD1; size: .; DNA: TGTGCCATCCGGCGGGACAGGGAAGGCTACACCTTC; CDR3: CAIRRDREGYTF
V: TRBV29-1; J: TRBJ1-1; D: TRBD1; size: .; DNA: TGCAGCGTTGTGACAGGGCGGAACACTGAAGCTTTCTTT; CDR3: CSVVTGRNTEAFF
V: TRBV25-1; J: TRBJ1-4; D: .; size: .; DNA: TGTGCCAGCAGTGAATCCCGGAGGGAAAAACTGTTTTTT; CDR3: CASSESRREKLFF
V: TRBV3-1/TRBV3-2; J: TRBJ2-1; D: TRBD1; size: .; DNA: TGTGCCAGCAGCCAAGATCGGCAGGGGGCAGGACGTGAGCAGTTCTTC; CDR3: CASSQDRQGAGREQFF
V: TRBV6-4; J: TRBJ2-1; D: TRBD1; size: .; DNA: TGTGCCAGCTCAGCTACTGGGACAGGGTCACTCAGGGAGCAGTTCTTC; CDR3: CASSATGTGSLREQFF
V: TRBV29-1; J: TRBJ2-7; D: TRBD1; size: .; DNA: TGCAGCGTTGAAGGGGTGCCAGGGACAGGGGCGCAGTACTTC; CDR3: CSVEGVPGTGAQYF
V: TRBV19; J: TRBJ1-3; D: TRBD1; size: once; DNA: TGTGCCAGTAACAGGGGCCCGGTAGGAAACACCATATATTTT; CDR3: CASNRGPVGNTIYF
V: TRBV4-3; J: TRBJ2-7; D: .; size: .; DNA: TGCGCCAGCAGCCAAGATTTTGGAGGTCACTCCTACGAGCAGTACTTC; CDR3: CASSQDFGGHSYEQYF
V: TRBV2; J: TRBJ2-5; D: TRBD2; size: .; DNA: TGTGCCAGCAGTGAAGCGAGGCTAGCGGGGACCGAGAGGTACTTC; CDR3: CASSEARLAGTERYF
V: TRBV2; J: TRBJ2-7; D: .; size: .; DNA: TGTGCCAGCAGTGAAAATCTAGTAGACGAGCAGTACTTC; CDR3: CASSENLVDEQYF
V: TRBV7-2; J: TRBJ1-6; D: .; size: .; DNA: TGTGCCACTAATAACAGGGTGGAGAATTCACCCCTCCACTTT; CDR3: CATNNRVENSPLHF
V: TRBV6-4; J: TRBJ2-2; D: TRBD1; size: .; DNA: TGTGCCAGCAGTACATCCGGACAGGGAATCGGGGAGCTGTTTTTT; CDR3: CASSTSGQGIGELFF
V: TRBV6-2/TRBV6-3; J: TRBJ1-3; D: .; size: .; DNA: TGTGCCAGCAGCTCCAGGCGACACTCTGGAAACACCATATATTTT; CDR3: CASSSRRHSGNTIYF
V: TRBV7-2; J: TRBJ2-7; D: TRBD1; size: few; DNA: TGTGCCAGCAGCTTACTCTTCACAGGGGGCGGTTACGAGCAGTACTTC; CDR3: CASSLLFTGGGYEQYF
V: TRBV28; J: TRBJ2-2; D: TRBD2; size: .; DNA: TGTGCCAGCAGTTGGGCGGGAGTACAGACCGGGGAGCTGTTTTTT; CDR3: CASSWAGVQTGELFF
V: TRBV6-1; J: TRBJ1-6; D: .; size: once; DNA: TGTGCCAGCAGTGAAGGGGGTAGGCGGCAGGGCTATAATTCACCCCTCCACTTT; CDR3: CASSEGGRRQGYNSPLHF
V: TRBV11-2; J: TRBJ2-1; D: .; size: .; DNA: TGTGCCAGCAGCTTAGAGGGGAGCTCCTACAATGAGCAGTTCTTC; CDR3: CASSLEGSSYNEQFF